This entry lists 27 T cell receptor beta chains sequenced from one sample in a study of CD8+ T cells in alopecia areata. The sequencing template was cDNA reverse transcribed from extracted RNA. Sequencing was performed with immunoSEQ multiplex PCR; in TCRdb, only in-frame clones are kept and a portion is missing. The data show about 200,000 clones, 50% to 75% seen once. Treatment in this sample: oral pan-JAK inhibitor, 5-10 mg twice daily. Sequencing was performed on CD4+ T cells sorted from blood, taken at week 4, from a patient treated with tofacitinib. These receptors originate from a human donor with alopecia areata.

This clone showed up just a few times. V is TRBV4-1 and J is TRBJ2-5; 9 positions agree with TRBD2. V gave up 0 bases and J gave up 5 bases; unmatched junction bases: 10. Per germline, CDR1 MGHRA and CDR2 YSYEKL. The CDR3 has 17 amino acids. CDR3 coding DNA: TGCGCCAGCAGCCAAGATCGGGCAGCGGGGGGACAGGAGACCCAGTACTTC. Translated: CASSQDRAAGGQETQYF.

The V call is TRBV6-5, the J call TRBJ2-7; D is ambiguous. V was shortened by 6 bases and J by 4 bases, with 10 bases between the two germline ends. Germline loops: CDR1 MNHEY, CDR2 SVGAGI. This CDR3 is 12 amino acids long. DNA for the CDR3: TGTGCCAGCAGCTCTATGGCGTACGAGCAGTACTTC. Translation gives CASSSMAYEQYF.

The CDR3 sequence is CASSQQLTANYGYTF. CDR3 sequence (DNA): TGTGCCAGCAGCCAACAGTTGACCGCTAACTATGGCTACACCTTC. The rearrangement uses TRBV5-8 and TRBJ1-2; no clear D gene. This CDR3 is built from 15 residues. In germline, CDR1 is SGHTS, CDR2 YDEGEE. Trimming removed 4 bases from V and 0 bases from J, with 13 bases in between.

The chain joins TRBV10-3 to TRBJ1-4; D is uncertain. Germline V CDR1 and CDR2: ENHRY, SYGVKD. V lost 2 bases and J 8 bases, leaving 9 bases between the germline ends. This CDR3 has 13 residues. CDR3 region: CAISEGSPEKLFF. CDR3 DNA: TGTGCCATCAGTGAGGGGTCCCCCGAAAAACTGTTTTTT.

The rearrangement joins TRBV25-1 to TRBJ2-7; D is perhaps TRBD1 (5 bases). Between the trimmed V and J ends, which lost 4 bases and 0 bases, there was a span of 16 bases. The germline V gene has CDR1 MGHDK and CDR2 SYGVNS. The CDR3 extends over 16 amino acids. CDR3 DNA sequence: TGTGCCAGCAGTGGAGGAAAAGACAGAACCTCCTACGAGCAGTACTTC. This codes for CASSGGKDRTSYEQYF.

CDR3 sequence (DNA): TGTGCCTGGAGTGTGGGGACAGGGGGTAAGCCCCTCCACTTT. This encodes CAWSVGTGGKPLHF. The chain couples TRBV30 to TRBJ1-6; 11 positions agree with TRBD1. The V gene end was trimmed by 0 bases and the J gene end by 13 bases; junction bases not matched to a gene: 5. From germline, CDR1 is GTSNPN and CDR2 SVGIG (reference sequence). The CDR3 has 14 amino acids.

This clone was seen only once. The genes are TRBV6-6 and TRBJ1-1; 10 nucleotides line up with TRBD1. From germline, CDR1 is MNHNY and CDR2 SVGAGI (reference sequence). Trimming at V came to 5 bases and at J to 9 bases, leaving 9 bases not matched to a gene. The CDR3 contains 14 residues. As DNA, the CDR3 is TGTGCCAGCAGTGGACGGACAGGGGGTTCCCAAGCTTTCTTT. Residues: CASSGRTGGSQAFF.

This clone occurred a few times. The chain recombines TRBV5-8 with TRBJ1-1, with 11 bases lining up with TRBD1. CDR3 size: 15 residues. The germline V gene encodes CDR1 SGHTS and CDR2 YDEGEE. With V trimmed by 2 bases and J by 3 bases, 3 bases remained unmatched. In DNA, the CDR3 is TGTGCCAGCAGCTTAGGGACAGGGGGGTACACTGAAGCTTTCTTT. The encoded protein is CASSLGTGGYTEAFF.

The rearrangement joins TRBV11-2 to TRBJ1-5, with TRBD1 matching 7 bases. Germline values: CDR1 SGHAT, CDR2 FQNNGV. J was trimmed by 1 base and V by 1 base; bases with no gene match: 1. CDR3 length: 15 residues. The CDR3 reads CASSLAGQSNQPQHF. In DNA form, the CDR3 reads TGTGCCAGCAGCTTAGCGGGACAGAGCAATCAGCCCCAGCATTTT.

The chain is built from TRBV25-1 and TRBJ2-7, with 8 nucleotides matching TRBD1. V lost 6 bases and J lost 6; bases outside the gene matches: 4. CDR3 length: 12 residues. Germline V gene sequence: CDR1 MGHDK, CDR2 SYGVNS. Here the CDR3 reads CASRTGEGEQYF. The CDR3 nucleotides are TGTGCCAGCAGGACAGGGGAAGGCGAGCAGTACTTC.

The chain's CDR3 is CASSPLGTSRETQYF. CDR3 sequence (DNA): TGTGCCAGCAGCCCCCTGGGGACTAGTCGGGAGACCCAGTACTTC. The gene calls are TRBV11-2 and TRBJ2-5; 8 bases are a match to TRBD2. Germline values: CDR1 SGHAT, CDR2 FQNNGV. The V and J ends lost 5 bases and 5 bases, in that order; junction bases with no gene match: 10. CDR3 size: 15 residues.

This clone has more than one count but fewer than ten. The V call is TRBV2, the J call TRBJ1-6; TRBD1 agrees at 11 bases. Per the germline V gene, CDR1 is SNHLY and CDR2 is FYNNEI. This CDR3 region has 15 residues. The J segment lost 8 bases and the V segment lost 5 bases, leaving 5 bases of the junction unmatched. The CDR3 DNA reads as TGTGCCAGCAGTTCCTGGACAGGGGGCGATTCACCCCTCCACTTT. Translating gives CASSSWTGGDSPLHF.

This clone has only one observation. The chain joins TRBV6-5 to TRBJ2-5; 8 bases map to TRBD2. The CDR3 has 15 residues. V lost 7 bases and J lost 5; bases outside the gene matches: 12. Germline V gene sequence: CDR1 MNHEY, CDR2 SVGAGI. The CDR3 here is CASTRGSGALETQYF. Written as DNA, the CDR3 is TGTGCCAGCACTCGAGGTAGCGGGGCCTTGGAGACCCAGTACTTC.

The chain's CDR3 is CASSSAAGGSYEQYF. As DNA, the CDR3 is TGTGCCAGCAGCTCCGCAGCGGGGGGGTCCTACGAGCAGTACTTC. This chain uses TRBV4-2 with TRBJ2-7; 10 bases align to TRBD2. The CDR3 consists of 15 residues. The germline CDR1 and CDR2 sequences are LGHNA and YNFKEQ. V was pared by 5 bases and J by 1 base, with 5 bases of the junction left unmatched.

The chain couples TRBV9 to TRBJ1-2; D ambiguous. The CDR3 contains 14 residues. Germline V lookup: CDR1 SGDLS, CDR2 YYNGEE. V was pared by 0 bases and J by 3 bases, with 9 bases between. The CDR3 region is CASSVGSGYYGYTF. CDR3 DNA: TGTGCCAGCAGCGTAGGATCCGGGTACTATGGCTACACCTTC.

This chain links TRBV29-1 with TRBJ2-1; D is unclear. CDR3 size: 13 residues. V was pared by 4 bases and J by 0 bases, with 7 bases between. Germline V gene data show CDR1 as SQVTM and CDR2 as ANQGSEA. CDR3 protein: CSVVASSYNEQFF. CDR3 coding DNA: TGCAGCGTTGTGGCTAGCTCCTACAATGAGCAGTTCTTC.

This clone showed up just once. The gene calls are TRBV5-1 and TRBJ2-5, with no clear D. CDR3 size: 11 residues. Looked up from germline, CDR1 is SGHRS and CDR2 is YFSETQ. Trimming stripped 4 bases from V and 2 bases from J, with 3 bases between. The CDR3 protein is CASSKQETQYF. CDR3 in DNA: TGCGCCAGCAGCAAACAAGAGACCCAGTACTTC. Based on the CDR3 plus reference TRBV5-1 and TRBJ2-5, the full variable domain is KAGVTQTPRYLIKTRGQQVTLSCSPISGHRSVSWYQQTPGQGLQFLFEYFSETQRNKGNFPGRFSGRQFSNSRSEMNVSTLELGDSALYLCASSKQETQYFGPGTRLLVL.

This chain links TRBV29-1 with TRBJ1-2; D is possibly TRBD1 (5 bases). The CDR3 length is 11 residues. Between the trimmed V and J ends, which lost 4 bases and 6 bases, there was a span of 9 bases. Germline loops: CDR1 SQVTM, CDR2 ANQGSEA. The CDR3 bases are TGCAGCGTTGGGGGGAAGGATGGCTACACCTTC. This translates into CSVGGKDGYTF.

The CDR3 DNA reads as TGTGCCAGCAGCCCCGCAGCGGGGGTTTACTCTGGGGCCAACGTCCTGACTTTC. Translated: CASSPAAGVYSGANVLTF. V is TRBV7-2 and J is TRBJ2-6, with 8 bases fitting TRBD2. From germline, CDR1 is SGHTA and CDR2 FQGNSA. Trimming cost V 5 bases and J 0 bases; bases outside gene matches: 9. This CDR3 contains 18 residues.

The chain joins TRBV29-1 to TRBJ1-1; D is undetermined. V shed 4 bases and J shed 0 bases, with 3 bases lying between them. Looked up from germline, CDR1 is SQVTM and CDR2 is ANQGSEA. The CDR3 extends over 11 amino acids. The CDR3 nucleotides read TGCAGCGTTGGGATGAACACTGAAGCTTTCTTT. It translates to CSVGMNTEAFF.

The chain links TRBV5-6 to TRBJ1-2; D not certain. CDR3 length: 12 amino acids. Trimming took off 1 base at V and 3 bases at J, with 4 bases between the two ends. From germline, CDR1 is SGHDT and CDR2 YYEEEE. CDR3 nucleotides: TGTGCCAGCAGCTTGACGGACTATGGCTACACCTTC. Protein: CASSLTDYGYTF.

The chain has TRBV5-1 and TRBJ2-6, with a possible D match to TRBD1 (6 bases). The germline gives CDR1 SGHRS, CDR2 YFSETQ. Trimming pared 3 bases from V and 3 bases from J, leaving 7 bases between. This CDR3 is built from 14 residues. For the CDR3, the DNA is TGCGCCAGCAGCTCAGGGGTTGGGGCCAACGTCCTGACTTTC. Encoded protein: CASSSGVGANVLTF.

In this sample, this clone turned up a few times. J is TRBJ2-4 and V is TRBV30; TRBD1 is a possible D gene (6 bases). The CDR3 has 13 residues. Trimming left V 5 bases short and J 0 bases short, with 8 bases between. Germline CDR1 GTSNPN, CDR2 SVGIG (reference sequence). In DNA form, the CDR3 reads TGTGCCTGGGGGACACAAGCCAAAAACATTCAGTACTTC. Translated, it gives CAWGTQAKNIQYF.

The V and J genes are TRBV30 and TRBJ1-6; D is perhaps TRBD1 (5 bases). Germline values: CDR1 GTSNPN, CDR2 SVGIG (reference sequence). With 4 bases removed from V and 1 base from J, the gap between germline ends came to 11 bases. The CDR3 contains 15 residues. Here the CDR3 reads CAWMEGVSYNSPLHF. The DNA for the CDR3 is TGTGCCTGGATGGAAGGGGTTTCCTATAATTCACCCCTCCACTTT.

This clone was observed a handful of times. The rearrangement links TRBV29-1 to TRBJ1-2; 7 bases are a match to TRBD1. The trim removed 1 base at V and 3 bases at J, leaving 8 bases unmatched. CDR1 SQVTM and CDR2 ANQGSEA come from the germline V gene. The CDR3 spans 15 residues. The CDR3 sequence is CSVEGGTGEDYGYTF. The CDR3 coding sequence is TGCAGCGTTGAAGGAGGAACAGGGGAGGACTATGGCTACACCTTC.

V usage is TRBV5-1 and J usage is TRBJ1-1; the D is unclear. The CDR3 extends over 14 amino acids. Germline CDR1 SGHRS, CDR2 YFSETQ. V was cut by 2 bases and J by 3 bases, with 11 bases left in between. CDR3 residues: CASSFGVVDTEAFF. DNA for the CDR3: TGCGCCAGCAGCTTCGGGGTTGTGGACACTGAAGCTTTCTTT.

The CDR3 protein is CASSVAGGLNSPLHF. CDR3 DNA sequence: TGTGCCAGCAGCGTAGCGGGGGGCTTAAATTCACCCCTCCACTTT. V and J are TRBV9 and TRBJ1-6, with D possibly TRBD1 on 6 matching bases. Per the germline V gene, CDR1 is SGDLS and CDR2 is YYNGEE. Deletions cut 0 bases from V and 7 bases from J, with 11 bases between. The CDR3 sequence is 15 residues long.